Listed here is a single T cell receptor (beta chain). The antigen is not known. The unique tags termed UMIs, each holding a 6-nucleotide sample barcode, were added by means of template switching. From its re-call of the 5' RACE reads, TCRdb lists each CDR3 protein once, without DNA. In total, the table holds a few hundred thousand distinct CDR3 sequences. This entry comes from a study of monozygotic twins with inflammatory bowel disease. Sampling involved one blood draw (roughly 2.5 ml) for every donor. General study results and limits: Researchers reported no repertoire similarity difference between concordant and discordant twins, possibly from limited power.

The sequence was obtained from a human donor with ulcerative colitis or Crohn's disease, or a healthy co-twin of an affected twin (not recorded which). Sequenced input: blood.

The CDR3 sequence: CASRTGGGTDTQYF. This sequence joins TRBV5-1 and TRBJ2-3; TCRdb gives TRBD1 as the D gene, but with no DNA this cannot be confirmed. The CDR3 has 14 amino acids. In germline, CDR1 is SGHRS, CDR2 YFSETQ. The variable domain in full, completed from reference TRBV5-1 and TRBJ2-3, reads KAGVTQTPRYLIKTRGQQVTLSCSPISGHRSVSWYQQTPGQGLQFLFEYFSETQRNKGNFPGRFSGRQFSNSRSEMNVSTLELGDSALYLCASRTGGGTDTQYFGPGTRLTVL.